This T cell receptor (beta chain) was retrieved from a study of blood T cell repertoires in COVID-19. Authors' processing steps: Nucleated cell number was recorded as an estimate derived from reference gene primer amplification. TCRdb's table, derived via immunoSEQ multiplex PCR, lists solely in-frame clones and lacks some. Clonal size and the V and J genes are those of that table, whereas D and trimming came from the DNA. The sample carries 110,000 to 150,000 clones, approximately 83% recorded once. This study enrolled people aged about 18 to 90 from about two dozen US geographic areas. Germline trimming cut 3 bases from V and 5 bases from J; bases unmatched to any gene: 10. CDR3 length: 16 amino acids. The germline V gene has CDR1 SGHTA and CDR2 FQGNSA.

The sequenced sample was PBMCs or T cells enriched from blood (not recorded which). This chain joins TRBV7-2 and TRBJ2-5; TRBD2 agrees at 9 bases. The clonotype comes from a man aged 50-59 years who had recovered from COVID-19. The CDR3 DNA follows: TGTGCCAGCAGCTTCAAAAGCGGGGGGTCAGGGGAGACCCAGTACTTC. Its protein product is CASSFKSGGSGETQYF.